These T cell receptor beta chains were read from a single sample in a study of spatial heterogeneity in lung cancer. TCRdb reanalysed the 5' RACE reads using MiXCR and keeps one entry per CDR3 protein. The table shows more than 50,000 distinct CDR3 sequences, with around 7% occurring only once. Here the sequenced sample was PBMCs, taken at surgery. These receptors were collected from a female donor with early-stage non-small cell lung cancer. Each CDR3 is given with its conserved first and last residue. A D gene is named only where the DNA matches it firmly. Rows give clone size only sometimes, using once, few, many, or a class for an expanded clone.

.	TRBV2	many	TRBJ2-1	TGTGCCAGCAGGGACTACAGGGGTACGAGGGGGCCCAATGAGCAGTTCTTC	CASRDYRGTRGPNEQFF
.	TRBV11-2	many	TRBJ1-1	TGTGCCAGCAGCCCCTCCGTCGACAGGAACACTGAAGCTTTCTTT	CASSPSVDRNTEAFF
.	TRBV28	many	TRBJ2-7	TGTGCCAGCAGTTCTTGGTCCGCGGGTAACTACGAGCAGTACTTC	CASSSWSAGNYEQYF
.	TRBV7-2	.	TRBJ1-1	TGTGCCAGCAGCGTACCGGGTTTTCTTGAAGCTTTCTTT	CASSVPGFLEAFF
.	TRBV2	many	TRBJ2-7	TGTGCCAGCAGCCCAGGACAGCCTGGGTCCTACGAGCAGTACTTC	CASSPGQPGSYEQYF
.	TRBV12-3/TRBV12-4	.	TRBJ2-7	.	CASSLGMGYEQYF
TRBD1	TRBV29-1	many	TRBJ1-1	TGCAGCGTTGAAGTTCTAGTCAACAGGGGGACGAACACTGAAGCTTTCTTT	CSVEVLVNRGTNTEAFF
TRBD1	TRBV29-1	many	TRBJ1-5	TGCAGCGTTGTCACCGGACAGGGAGGTCAGCCCCAGCATTTT	CSVVTGQGGQPQHF
.	TRBV2	few	TRBJ1-5	TGTGCCAGCAGTGGGGCCCTGATTTCGAGCAATCAGCCCCAGCATTTT	CASSGALISSNQPQHF
.	TRBV12-3/TRBV12-4	many	TRBJ1-5	TGTGCCAGCAGTTTCGGTTTTTCTGGTCAGCCCCAGCATTTT	CASSFGFSGQPQHF
.	TRBV5-1	many	TRBJ1-1	TGCGCCAGCAGCTTTCGCCGCGGGGACACTGAAGCTTTCTTT	CASSFRRGDTEAFF
.	TRBV29-1	many	TRBJ2-1	TGCAGCGTTGAAGATCATGGGCAGGGAAGAAATGAGCAGTTCTTC	CSVEDHGQGRNEQFF
.	TRBV7-8	many	TRBJ2-7	TGTGCCAGCAGCTTAAGGGGACCCGGCTACGAGCAGTACTTC	CASSLRGPGYEQYF
.	TRBV11-2	.	TRBJ1-1	TGTGCCAGCAGCCCTTCGGGGCAGGGTCAAGCTTTCTTT	CASSPSGQGQAFF
.	TRBV6-5	many	TRBJ2-7	TGTGCCAGCAGACGGGGCTCCCACTACGAGCAGTACTTC	CASRRGSHYEQYF
.	TRBV2	many	TRBJ2-3	TGTGCCAGCAGCGCGGGACACACGACAGATACGCAGTATTTT	CASSAGHTTDTQYF
.	TRBV4-3	many	TRBJ1-4	TGCGCCAGCAGCCAAGCACAGGGTAATGAAAAACTGTTTTTT	CASSQAQGNEKLFF
.	TRBV29-1	many	TRBJ2-3	TGCAGCGTTGAAAGGCTCGGGGTAACGCTAGATACGCAGTATTTT	CSVERLGVTLDTQYF
.	TRBV3-1	few	TRBJ2-7	TGTGCCAGCAGCCAAGAGTATTCCCGAGTGGCGTACTTC	CASSQEYSRVAYF
TRBD2	TRBV12-3/TRBV12-4	.	TRBJ2-3	TGTGCCAGTTCCCGGGCAGCGGGGGTGGGAGATACGCAGTATTTT	CASSRAAGVGDTQYF
.	TRBV5-6	few	TRBJ1-6	TGTGCCAGCAGCCAGGGTTGGGGTGTCCCCCTCCACTTT	CASSQGWGVPLHF
TRBD2	TRBV6-5	.	TRBJ2-1	TGTGCCAGCATGCCCCGGGGGGGCGGGAAGCAGTTCTTC	CASMPRGGGKQFF
.	TRBV5-1	many	TRBJ2-1	TGCGCCAGCAGCAGTCCGCCCTCTAGTTTGTCCTACAATGAGCAGTTCTTC	CASSSPPSSLSYNEQFF
TRBD2	TRBV11-1	many	TRBJ2-1	TGTGCCAGCAGCTTAACCCTACTAGCGGGGGTCTCCTACAATGAGCAGTTCTTC	CASSLTLLAGVSYNEQFF
TRBD1	TRBV30	few	TRBJ2-3	TGTGCCTGGAGTCGACAGGGGACGGATACGCAGTATTTT	CAWSRQGTDTQYF
.	TRBV24-1	few	TRBJ2-5	TGTGCCACCAGTGGCGGACTAGAGACCCAGTACTTC	CATSGGLETQYF
.	TRBV24-1	.	TRBJ2-5	TGTGCCACCAGTGATTACCGGACCCCTGTGGACCAGTACTTC	CATSDYRTPVDQYF
.	TRBV7-2	many	TRBJ2-5	TGTGCCAGCAGCTTAGATGGCTGGACCCAAGAGACCCAGTACTTC	CASSLDGWTQETQYF
.	TRBV5-1	many	TRBJ2-5	TGCGCCAGCAGCTTGGTTACAGGGACCGGCGAGACCCAGTACTTC	CASSLVTGTGETQYF
.	TRBV7-2	many	TRBJ2-7	TGTGCCAGCAGCTTAATGCGCTACGAGCAGTACTTC	CASSLMRYEQYF
.	TRBV20-1	many	TRBJ2-5	TGCAGTGCTAGCCCTACTGGAGAGACCCAGTACTTC	CSASPTGETQYF
.	TRBV7-3	.	TRBJ2-3	TGTGCCAGCAGCTTAACTAGCGTCGGCACAGATACGCAGTATTTT	CASSLTSVGTDTQYF
.	TRBV29-1	many	TRBJ1-5	TGCAGCGTTGGTGGCAGTAGCAATCAGCCCCAGCATTTT	CSVGGSSNQPQHF
TRBD2	TRBV6-6	many	TRBJ2-1	TGTGCCAGCAACCGGGTTAGCGGGGAAGAGATATACAATGAGCAGTTCTTC	CASNRVSGEEIYNEQFF
.	TRBV6-5	few	TRBJ2-3	TGTGCCAGCAGTTTCCGGGGGTTTGACACAGATACGCAGTATTTT	CASSFRGFDTDTQYF
.	TRBV20-1	many	TRBJ2-7	TGCAGTGCTCCCTCTGGAAAGACAGGCTCCTACGAGCAGTACTTC	CSAPSGKTGSYEQYF
.	TRBV10-3	.	TRBJ2-5	TGTGCCATCACCCCAGGTAGAGGCCAAGAGACCCAGTACTTC	CAITPGRGQETQYF
.	TRBV9	many	TRBJ2-2	TGTGCCAGCAGCGTAGTAGGGACCGCGAACACCGGGGAGCTGTTTTTT	CASSVVGTANTGELFF
TRBD2	TRBV20-1	many	TRBJ2-1	TGCAGTGCTACTCCGTGGACTAGCGGAGGCAATGAGCAGTTCTTC	CSATPWTSGGNEQFF
.	TRBV5-1	few	TRBJ2-1	TGCGCCAGCAGCTCGGGGACCGGCAATGAGCAGTTCTTC	CASSSGTGNEQFF
.	TRBV20-1	many	TRBJ2-6	TGCAGTGCTAGAGCCCGTGCCTCTGGGGCCAACGTCCTGACTTTC	CSARARASGANVLTF
.	TRBV4-3	medium-sized	TRBJ2-7	TGCGCCAGCAGCCAAGGAGTTAGAGGCTACGAGCAGTACTTC	CASSQGVRGYEQYF
.	TRBV24-1	.	TRBJ2-5	TGTGCCACCGGGACTTCAGGCCGCGGCGGGGCAGGAGAGACCCAGTACTTC	CATGTSGRGGAGETQYF
.	TRBV6-1	many	TRBJ2-3	TGTGCCAGCAAAGTGGGGGCTAGCACAGATACGCAGTATTTT	CASKVGASTDTQYF
TRBD2	TRBV4-1	few	TRBJ2-7	TGCGCCAGCAGCCAGGATCCAGCGGGGCCCTCCTACGAGCAGTACTTC	CASSQDPAGPSYEQYF